This TCR beta chain was sequenced for a study of cytomegalovirus exposure and HLA in healthy donors. Germline values: CDR1 SGHNT, CDR2 YYREEE (reference sequence). The CDR3 runs 16 residues. The V end was cut by 0 bases, the J end by 0 bases, with 9 bases between. Both 60 Vbeta primers and 13 Jbeta primers went into the PCR. Repertoires were generated with immunoSEQ multiplex PCR, while TCRdb's copy carries only in-frame clones and drops some. The sample holds over 80,000 clones, approximately 85% seen once. This TCR was sampled from a man in his forties in good health and CMV-seropositive. Source material: PBMCs. V usage is TRBV5-4 and J usage is TRBJ1-4; D perhaps matches TRBD1 (5 bases). For the CDR3, the DNA is TGTGCCAGCAGCTTGGGGACATCTGCAACTAATGAAAAACTGTTTTTT. Its protein is CASSLGTSATNEKLFF.